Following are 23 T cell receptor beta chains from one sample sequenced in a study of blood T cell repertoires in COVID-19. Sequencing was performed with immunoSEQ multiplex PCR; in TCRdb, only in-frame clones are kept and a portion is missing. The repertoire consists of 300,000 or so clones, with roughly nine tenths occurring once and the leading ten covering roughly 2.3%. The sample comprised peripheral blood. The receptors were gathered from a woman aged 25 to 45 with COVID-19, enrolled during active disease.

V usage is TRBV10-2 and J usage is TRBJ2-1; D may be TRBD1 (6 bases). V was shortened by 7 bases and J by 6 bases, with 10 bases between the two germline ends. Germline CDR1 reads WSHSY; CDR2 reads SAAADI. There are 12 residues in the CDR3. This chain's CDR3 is CASKGRGNEQFF. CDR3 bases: TGCGCCAGCAAGGGCAGGGGCAATGAGCAGTTCTTC.

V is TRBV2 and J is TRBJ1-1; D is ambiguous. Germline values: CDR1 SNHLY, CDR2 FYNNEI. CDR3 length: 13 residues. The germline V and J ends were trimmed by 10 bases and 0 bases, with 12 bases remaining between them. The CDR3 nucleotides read TGTGCCACCATCGTGGCAGTGAACACTGAAGCTTTCTTT. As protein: CATIVAVNTEAFF.

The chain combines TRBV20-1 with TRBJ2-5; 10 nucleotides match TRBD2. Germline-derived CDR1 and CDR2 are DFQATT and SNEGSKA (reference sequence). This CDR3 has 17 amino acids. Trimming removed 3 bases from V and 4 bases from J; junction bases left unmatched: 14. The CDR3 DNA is TGCAGTGCTAGTTTCCCTCTAGCGGGAGTATCAATAGAGACCCAGTACTTC. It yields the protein CSASFPLAGVSIETQYF.

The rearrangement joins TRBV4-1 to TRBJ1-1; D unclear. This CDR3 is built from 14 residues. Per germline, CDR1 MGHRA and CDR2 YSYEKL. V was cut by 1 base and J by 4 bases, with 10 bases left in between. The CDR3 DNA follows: TGCGCCAGCAGCCAAGTTATCACATTCACTGAAGCTTTCTTT. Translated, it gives CASSQVITFTEAFF.

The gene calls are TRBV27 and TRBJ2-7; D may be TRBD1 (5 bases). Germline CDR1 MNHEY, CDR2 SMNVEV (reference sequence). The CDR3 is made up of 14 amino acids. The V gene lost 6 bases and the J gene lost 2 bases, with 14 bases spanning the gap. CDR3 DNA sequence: TGTGCCAGCAGCTCCCAGGGCCCACCCTACGAGCAGTACTTC. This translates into CASSSQGPPYEQYF.

The CDR3 DNA follows: TGTGCCAGTAGTATAGGAGGGACAACCCAAGAGACCCAGTACTTC. Translated: CASSIGGTTQETQYF. The rearrangement uses TRBV19 and TRBJ2-5; maybe TRBD1 (6 bases). The CDR3 contains 15 residues. Trimming pared 1 base from V and 1 base from J, leaving 10 bases between. CDR1 and CDR2 from the germline V gene are LNHDA and SQIVND (reference sequence).

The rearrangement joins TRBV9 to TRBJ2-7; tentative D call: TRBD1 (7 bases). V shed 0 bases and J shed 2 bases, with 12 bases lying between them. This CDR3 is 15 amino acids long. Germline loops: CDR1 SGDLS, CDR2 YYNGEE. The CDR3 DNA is TGTGCCAGCAGCGTAGACGGCGGGACAGCCTACGAGCAGTACTTC. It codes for CASSVDGGTAYEQYF.

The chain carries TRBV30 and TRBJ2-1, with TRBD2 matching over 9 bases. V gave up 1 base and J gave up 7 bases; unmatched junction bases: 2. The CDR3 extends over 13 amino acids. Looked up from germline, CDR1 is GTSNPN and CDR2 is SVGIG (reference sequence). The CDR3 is CAWSGLAVNEQFF. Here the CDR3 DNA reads TGTGCCTGGAGTGGACTAGCGGTGAATGAGCAGTTCTTC.

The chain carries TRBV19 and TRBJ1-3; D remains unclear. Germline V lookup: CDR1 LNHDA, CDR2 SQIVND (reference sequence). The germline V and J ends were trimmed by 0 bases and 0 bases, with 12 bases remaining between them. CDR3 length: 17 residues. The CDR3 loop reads CASSIELRVISGNTIYF. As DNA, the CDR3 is TGTGCCAGTAGTATAGAGCTCCGGGTGATCTCTGGAAACACCATATATTTT.

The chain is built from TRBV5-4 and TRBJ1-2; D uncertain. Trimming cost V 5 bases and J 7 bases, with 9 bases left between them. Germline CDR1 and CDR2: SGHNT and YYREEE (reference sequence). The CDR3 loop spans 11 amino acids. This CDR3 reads CASRMEGGYTF. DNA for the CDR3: TGTGCCAGCAGAATGGAGGGTGGCTACACCTTC.

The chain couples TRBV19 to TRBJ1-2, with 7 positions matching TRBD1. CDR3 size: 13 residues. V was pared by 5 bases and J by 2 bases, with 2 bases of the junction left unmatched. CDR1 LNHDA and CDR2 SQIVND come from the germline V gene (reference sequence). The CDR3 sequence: CASSLDRNYGYTF. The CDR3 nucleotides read TGTGCCAGTAGTTTGGACAGGAACTATGGCTACACCTTC. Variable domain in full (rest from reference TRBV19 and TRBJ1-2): DGGITQSPKYLFRKEGQNVTLSCEQNLNHDAMYWYRQDPGQGLRLIYYSQIVNDFQKGDIAEGYSVSREKKESFPLTVTSAQKNPTAFYLCASSLDRNYGYTFGSGTRLTVV.

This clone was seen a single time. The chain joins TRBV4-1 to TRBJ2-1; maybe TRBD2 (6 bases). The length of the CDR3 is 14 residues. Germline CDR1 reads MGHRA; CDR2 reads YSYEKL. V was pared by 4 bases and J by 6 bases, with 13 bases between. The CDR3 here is CASSRTGTPNEQFF. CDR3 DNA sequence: TGCGCCAGCAGCCGAACCGGGACTCCCAATGAGCAGTTCTTC.

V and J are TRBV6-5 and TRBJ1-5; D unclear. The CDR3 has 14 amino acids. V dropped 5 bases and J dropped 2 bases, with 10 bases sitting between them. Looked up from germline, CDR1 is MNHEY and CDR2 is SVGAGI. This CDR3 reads CASSTTRGNQPQHF. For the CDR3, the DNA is TGTGCCAGCAGTACCACCCGCGGCAATCAGCCCCAGCATTTT.

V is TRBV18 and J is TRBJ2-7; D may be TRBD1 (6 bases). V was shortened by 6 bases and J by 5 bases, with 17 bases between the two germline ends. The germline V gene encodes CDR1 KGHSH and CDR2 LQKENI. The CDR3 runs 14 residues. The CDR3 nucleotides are TGTGCCAGCTCGTTAGGACAGCACGGGGACGAGCAGTACTTC. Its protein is CASSLGQHGDEQYF.

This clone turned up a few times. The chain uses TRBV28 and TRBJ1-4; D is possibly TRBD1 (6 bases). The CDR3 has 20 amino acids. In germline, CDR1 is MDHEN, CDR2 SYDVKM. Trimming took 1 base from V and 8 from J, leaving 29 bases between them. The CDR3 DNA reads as TGTGCCAGCAGTTTATTACCCCTTGGGGGTTTGCAGGGGAAGAGGGAAAAACTGTTTTTT. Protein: CASSLLPLGGLQGKREKLFF.

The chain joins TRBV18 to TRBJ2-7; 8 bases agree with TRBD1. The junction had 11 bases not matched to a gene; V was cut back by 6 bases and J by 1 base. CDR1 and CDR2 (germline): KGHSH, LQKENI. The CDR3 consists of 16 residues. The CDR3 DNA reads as TGTGCCAGCTCCCCCTTTGGGGGACAGGATTCCTACGAGCAGTACTTC. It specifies CASSPFGGQDSYEQYF.

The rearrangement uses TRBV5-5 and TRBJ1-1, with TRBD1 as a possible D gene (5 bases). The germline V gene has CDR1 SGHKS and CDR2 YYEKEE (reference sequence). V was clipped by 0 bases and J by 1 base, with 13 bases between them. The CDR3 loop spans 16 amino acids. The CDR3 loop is CASSLEVFGQNTEAFF. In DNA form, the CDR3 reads TGTGCCAGCAGCTTGGAAGTGTTCGGACAGAACACTGAAGCTTTCTTT.

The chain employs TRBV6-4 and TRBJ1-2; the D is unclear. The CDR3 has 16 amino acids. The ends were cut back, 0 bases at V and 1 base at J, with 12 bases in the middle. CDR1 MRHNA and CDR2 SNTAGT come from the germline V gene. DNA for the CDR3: TGTGCCAGCAGTGACTCGAGTCCGGTTAGTAACTATGGCTACACCTTC. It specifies CASSDSSPVSNYGYTF.

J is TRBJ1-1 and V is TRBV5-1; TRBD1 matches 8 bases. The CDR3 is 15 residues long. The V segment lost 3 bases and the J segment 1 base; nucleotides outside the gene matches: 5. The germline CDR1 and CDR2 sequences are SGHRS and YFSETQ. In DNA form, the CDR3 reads TGCGCCAGCAGCTCCTCAGGGGGCCCGAACACTGAAGCTTTCTTT. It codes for CASSSSGGPNTEAFF. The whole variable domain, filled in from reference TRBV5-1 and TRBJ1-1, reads KAGVTQTPRYLIKTRGQQVTLSCSPISGHRSVSWYQQTPGQGLQFLFEYFSETQRNKGNFPGRFSGRQFSNSRSEMNVSTLELGDSALYLCASSSSGGPNTEAFFGQGTRLTVV.

The CDR3 coding sequence is TGTGCCAGCAGCGTGGGGCTAGCGGACAATGAGCAGTTCTTC. Residues: CASSVGLADNEQFF. The chain combines TRBV9 with TRBJ2-1; 7 bases fit TRBD2. Germline values: CDR1 SGDLS, CDR2 YYNGEE. The V gene end was trimmed by 2 bases and the J gene end by 5 bases; junction bases not matched to a gene: 4. This CDR3 has 14 residues. Full variable domain (outside the CDR3, taken from reference TRBV9 and TRBJ2-1): DSGVTQTPKHLITATGQRVTLRCSPRSGDLSVYWYQQSLDQGLQFLIQYYNGEERAKGNILERFSAQQFPDLHSELNLSSLELGDSALYFCASSVGLADNEQFFGPGTRLTVL.

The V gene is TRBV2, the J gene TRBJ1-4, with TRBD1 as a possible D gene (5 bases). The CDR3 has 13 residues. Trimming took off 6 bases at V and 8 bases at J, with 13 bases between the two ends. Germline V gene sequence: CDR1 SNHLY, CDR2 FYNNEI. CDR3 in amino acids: CASRDREREKLFF. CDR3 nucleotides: TGTGCCAGCAGAGACAGAGAACGAGAAAAACTGTTTTTT.

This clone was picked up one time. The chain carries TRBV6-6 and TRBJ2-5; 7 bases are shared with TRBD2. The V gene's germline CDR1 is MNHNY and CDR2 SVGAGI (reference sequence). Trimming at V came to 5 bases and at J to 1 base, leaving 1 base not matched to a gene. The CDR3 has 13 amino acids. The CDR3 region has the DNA TGTGCCAGCAGTCCTAGCGGCCAAGAGACCCAGTACTTC. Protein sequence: CASSPSGQETQYF.

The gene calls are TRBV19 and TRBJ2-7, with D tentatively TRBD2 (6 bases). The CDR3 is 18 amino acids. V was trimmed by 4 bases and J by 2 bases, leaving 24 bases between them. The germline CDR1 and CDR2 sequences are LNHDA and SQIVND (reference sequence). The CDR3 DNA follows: TGTGCCAGTAGTACCCGTACCACCGTAGGCGGGGATCCCTACGAGCAGTACTTC. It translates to CASSTRTTVGGDPYEQYF.